A selection of T cell receptor beta chains follows, all from one sample in a study of cytomegalovirus exposure and HLA in healthy donors. This table comes from immunoSEQ multiplex PCR, and its TCRdb copy is limited to in-frame clones, with some not included. This sample has over 150,000 clones; over 60% occur once, and the top ten carry 2.5% to 3%. The specimen sequenced was PBMCs. Every receptor here comes from a woman in her 30s in good health and CMV-seronegative. The conserved cysteine and the conserved F or W are not part of the CDR3 here. The listing skips clone size in some rows; elsewhere it reads once, few, many or a size class.

size	V	J	length	CDR3
.	TRBV4-3	TRBJ2-1	11	ASSREGGNEQF
few	TRBV6-5	TRBJ2-1	13	ASSSTSGLYNEQF
.	TRBV15	TRBJ1-5	16	ATSREGRAYYSNQPQH
.	TRBV19	TRBJ2-7	13	ASSIWAGGAYEQY
.	TRBV29-1	TRBJ2-2	15	SVEDLHSYANTGELF
few	TRBV9	TRBJ2-1	14	ASSVVAGTDANEQF
.	TRBV4-1	TRBJ2-7	15	ASSQSTGQLGSREQY
.	TRBV7-2	TRBJ2-3	14	ASSLVASGGANTQY
.	TRBV27	TRBJ2-3	14	ASSPLAGGSTDTQY
.	TRBV2	TRBJ1-5	11	ASWGDSNQPQH
few	TRBV4-3	TRBJ2-1	12	ASSQGGQGAEQF
once	TRBV28	TRBJ1-5	11	ASSHEPGQPQH
.	TRBV29-1	TRBJ2-1	12	SVVSSGFYNEQF
.	TRBV7-2	TRBJ2-7	14	ASSESSGRGAYEQY
.	TRBV19	TRBJ2-5	11	ASSLGGRETQY
.	TRBV19	TRBJ1-6	13	ASSRDRDYNSPLH
few	TRBV7-3	TRBJ2-3	13	ASSQRTASTDTQY
.	TRBV30	TRBJ2-7	13	AWTVLRQGIYEQY
.	TRBV7-3	TRBJ1-5	17	ASSLTATTHRGINQPQH
.	TRBV11-2	TRBJ1-1	14	ASSFIGVWANTEAF
.	TRBV9	TRBJ2-3	13	ASSPTGTHTDTQY
.	TRBV5-5	TRBJ1-2	13	ASSYEPGRSYGYT
.	TRBV6-5	TRBJ2-5	11	ASSGTGKETQY
.	TRBV7-9	TRBJ1-1	12	ASSQEGGSAEAF
.	TRBV2	TRBJ2-2	15	ASHRLAGGPNTGELF
.	TRBV5-4	TRBJ1-2	15	ASSLEGDRLSNYGYT
.	TRBV5-6	TRBJ2-2	14	ASSIRQGIKAGELF
.	TRBV7-3	TRBJ2-7	11	ASSSDYRGEQY
.	TRBV28	TRBJ1-5	14	ASSSPTGISDQPQH
.	TRBV7-2	TRBJ1-2	13	ASSLAGGGNYGYT
once	TRBV5-6	TRBJ2-7	15	ASSGAADSSFAYEQY
few	TRBV7-9	TRBJ2-5	13	ASSYPDRGQETQY
.	TRBV6-5	TRBJ2-1	14	ASSWWTGSSYNEQF
.	TRBV7-2	TRBJ1-1	11	ASSTQEDTEAF
.	TRBV4-3	TRBJ2-3	11	ASSRREGDTQY
.	TRBV6-5	TRBJ2-3	11	ASSYGAPDTQY
.	TRBV27	.	13	ASKLTSASSYEQY
.	TRBV29-1	TRBJ1-5	13	SVALRSSPDQPQH
.	TRBV28	TRBJ1-5	13	ASSRQGPTSQPQH
few	TRBV10-3	TRBJ1-6	15	AISEGGANSYNSPLH
once	TRBV6-6	TRBJ2-7	12	ASSHTSAGSEQY
.	TRBV27	TRBJ2-7	12	ASSETGITYEQY
.	TRBV11-3	TRBJ2-7	11	ASSLGFSGEQY
.	TRBV21-1	TRBJ2-3	11	ASSMDCTDTQY
.	TRBV19	TRBJ1-1	13	ASSRSKGAITEAF
.	TRBV10-3	.	13	AIRVRGTGPHEQY
.	TRBV9	TRBJ1-4	10	ASSSAGEKLF
.	TRBV6-1	TRBJ2-7	15	ASSGPIRGGGTYEQY
.	TRBV19	.	13	ASSLGQGLAYEQY